These 29 T cell receptor beta chains came from one sample sequenced in a study of blood T cell repertoires in COVID-19. Sequencing used immunoSEQ multiplex PCR; TCRdb keeps in-frame clones, though not all of them. This table has roughly 48,000 clones, around 79% appearing once. The sequencing input was peripheral blood. The receptors originated from a human donor with active or convalescent COVID-19. The donor label of this sample is uncertain.

CDR3 residues: CASSQTGDVYGYTF. In nucleotides, the CDR3 is TGTGCCAGCAGCCAAACAGGGGACGTCTATGGCTACACCTTC. The chain recombines TRBV6-4 with TRBJ1-2, with TRBD1 matching 7 bases. From germline, CDR1 is MRHNA and CDR2 SNTAGT. Trimming took 6 bases from V and 4 from J; bases not matched to a gene: 8. CDR3 length: 14 amino acids.

In nucleotides, the CDR3 is TGTGCCAGCAGCTCCCAGGGGTACGAGCAGTACTTC. Its translation: CASSSQGYEQYF. V usage is TRBV14 and J usage is TRBJ2-7, with D possibly being TRBD1 (6 bases). Germline CDR1 SGHDN, CDR2 FVKESK. This CDR3 spans 12 amino acids. V was pared by 5 bases and J by 4 bases, with 9 bases between.

This sequence joins TRBV7-9 and TRBJ2-1; 9 nucleotides line up with TRBD2. V shed 2 bases, J shed 7 bases, and the junction held 15 bases outside the gene matches. Germline-derived CDR1 and CDR2 are SEHNR and FQNEAQ (reference sequence). The CDR3 sequence is 18 residues long. CDR3 nucleotides: TGTGCCAGCAGCTTAAAGGCCCGGATCGCGGGACTAGCAAATGAGCAGTTCTTC. Translated: CASSLKARIAGLANEQFF.

There are many counts of this clone. The V and J genes are TRBV4-2 and TRBJ1-2; TRBD1 agrees at 8 bases. The CDR3 totals 15 residues. With 3 bases clipped from V and 8 bases from J, the junction kept 11 bases outside the gene matches. Germline CDR1 LGHNA, CDR2 YNFKEQ. The CDR3 spells CASSHPGQGARGYTF. For the CDR3, the DNA is TGTGCCAGCAGCCACCCAGGTCAGGGGGCGCGGGGCTACACCTTC.

In its sample, this clone was seen a few times. The chain recombines TRBV5-5 with TRBJ1-2; D may be TRBD1 (6 bases). V gave up 4 bases and J gave up 6 bases, with 10 bases separating them. CDR1 and CDR2 (germline): SGHKS, YYEKEE (reference sequence). The CDR3 is made up of 12 amino acids. The CDR3 reads CASSPDSHGYTF. The CDR3 region has the DNA TGTGCCAGCAGCCCGGACAGTCATGGCTACACCTTC.

The sample holds one count of this clone. The chain uses TRBV9 and TRBJ2-1; 11 bases match TRBD2. The CDR3 loop spans 16 amino acids. V shed 3 bases, J shed 1 base, and the junction held 3 bases outside the gene matches. CDR1 and CDR2 (germline): SGDLS, YYNGEE. The CDR3 sequence: CASSALAGGSYNEQFF. Written as DNA, the CDR3 is TGTGCCAGCAGCGCTTTAGCGGGAGGGTCCTACAATGAGCAGTTCTTC.

The rearrangement links TRBV29-1 to TRBJ2-3, with D perhaps TRBD2 (5 bases). The CDR3 consists of 13 residues. Trimming took 2 bases from V and 3 from J, leaving 9 bases between them. The germline V gene encodes CDR1 SQVTM and CDR2 ANQGSEA. Written as DNA, the CDR3 is TGCAGCGTTGAACCAGGCGGGACAGATACGCAGTATTTT. It yields the protein CSVEPGGTDTQYF.

The chain combines TRBV20-1 with TRBJ1-6, with D possibly being TRBD1 (6 bases). Trimming took 3 bases from V and 1 from J, leaving 10 bases between them. Germline CDR1 reads DFQATT; CDR2 reads SNEGSKA (reference sequence). CDR3 length: 15 residues. The CDR3 reads CSASVGASYNSPLHF. The CDR3 coding sequence is TGCAGTGCTAGTGTGGGGGCTTCCTATAATTCACCCCTCCACTTT.

This clone was counted a few times. The CDR3 loop is CAWSGVSRDWGSGYNEQFF. CDR3 nucleotides: TGTGCCTGGAGTGGAGTCTCGCGGGATTGGGGCTCGGGCTACAATGAGCAGTTCTTC. The chain recombines TRBV30 with TRBJ2-1, with a possible D match to TRBD2 (6 bases). Germline V gene lookup returns CDR1 GTSNPN and CDR2 SVGIG (reference sequence). The CDR3 sequence is 19 residues long. Trimming removed 1 base at V and 3 bases at J, with 25 bases between.

The chain uses TRBV7-9 and TRBJ2-5; D is ambiguous. The CDR3 sequence is 16 residues long. Germline CDR1 reads SEHNR; CDR2 reads FQNEAQ (reference sequence). Trimming removed 5 bases from V and 2 bases from J, with 18 bases in between. CDR3 residues: CASSPRGPSAQETQYF. The CDR3 DNA follows: TGTGCCAGCAGCCCACGCGGCCCCAGTGCTCAAGAGACCCAGTACTTC.

Within the sample, this clone is large. Other DNA sequences in the same sample also yield this CDR3. The rearrangement links TRBV7-9 to TRBJ2-1; 12 bases align to TRBD1. CDR1 SEHNR and CDR2 FQNEAQ come from the germline V gene (reference sequence). The CDR3 extends over 15 amino acids. V shed 4 bases and J 6 bases; nucleotides not matched to a gene: 4. Written as DNA, the CDR3 is TGTGCCAGCAGCTGGGGACAGGGGGCCGGCAATGAGCAGTTCTTC. Its protein is CASSWGQGAGNEQFF.

This rearrangement joins TRBV7-9 to TRBJ1-1, with 8 nucleotides matching TRBD1. Germline loops: CDR1 SEHNR, CDR2 FQNEAQ (reference sequence). The J segment lost 0 bases and the V segment lost 4 bases, leaving 4 bases of the junction unmatched. The CDR3 consists of 15 residues. Here the CDR3 reads CASSSPTGVNTEAFF. The CDR3 region has the DNA TGTGCCAGCAGCTCCCCGACAGGGGTGAACACTGAAGCTTTCTTT.

The chain recombines TRBV5-8 with TRBJ1-1; the D is unclear. The CDR3 runs to 13 residues. Germline V gene data show CDR1 as SGHTS and CDR2 as YDEGEE. Trimming removed 0 bases at V and 7 bases at J, with 10 bases between. The CDR3 sequence is CASSLAGFGEAFF. Here the CDR3 DNA reads TGTGCCAGCAGCTTGGCCGGGTTCGGTGAAGCTTTCTTT.

The V call is TRBV5-1, the J call TRBJ2-5; TRBD2 agrees at 7 bases. V dropped 7 bases and J dropped 4; count of bases not matched to a gene: 13. Germline V gene lookup returns CDR1 SGHRS and CDR2 YFSETQ. The length of the CDR3 is 15 residues. CDR3: CASGPWGGDLETQYF. Written as DNA, the CDR3 is TGCGCCAGCGGACCTTGGGGGGGAGATTTAGAGACCCAGTACTTC.

This clone showed up just once. The rearrangement joins TRBV5-1 to TRBJ2-7; 8 positions agree with TRBD2. This CDR3 comprises 15 residues. J lost 7 bases, V lost 3 bases, and 12 bases had no gene match. Per the germline V gene, CDR1 is SGHRS and CDR2 is YFSETQ. CDR3 residues: CASSSLTGPSGEQYF. Written as DNA, the CDR3 is TGCGCCAGCAGCTCCCTCACGGGACCTAGCGGGGAGCAGTACTTC.

This clone has a handful of counts. V gene TRBV24-1 combines with J gene TRBJ1-1; possibly TRBD1 for D (5 bases). Per germline, CDR1 KGHDR and CDR2 SFDVKD. This CDR3 has 15 residues. Trimming shortened V by 8 bases and J by 1 base, and 16 bases separated the two germline ends. The CDR3 region has the DNA TGTGCCACCAAGAAACCGGTTAGGGGGAACACTGAAGCTTTCTTT. This codes for CATKKPVRGNTEAFF.

In this sample, this clone turned up a few times. The chain carries TRBV19 and TRBJ1-3, with a weak D call TRBD1 (6 bases). Germline V gene lookup returns CDR1 LNHDA and CDR2 SQIVND (reference sequence). The CDR3 has 15 amino acids. V lost 8 bases, J lost 0 bases, and 14 bases lay in between. In DNA, the CDR3 is TGTGCCAGTTCACCACACAGGGACTCTGGAAACACCATATATTTT. It specifies CASSPHRDSGNTIYF. The whole variable domain, filled in from reference TRBV19 and TRBJ1-3, reads DGGITQSPKYLFRKEGQNVTLSCEQNLNHDAMYWYRQDPGQGLRLIYYSQIVNDFQKGDIAEGYSVSREKKESFPLTVTSAQKNPTAFYLCASSPHRDSGNTIYFGEGSWLTVV.

In its sample, this clone was seen a few times. The chain joins TRBV7-3 to TRBJ2-3; 10 positions match TRBD2. The V gene end was trimmed by 5 bases and the J gene end by 4 bases; junction bases not matched to a gene: 6. CDR1 SGHTA and CDR2 FQGTGA come from the germline V gene. The CDR3 consists of 15 residues. The CDR3 bases are TGTGCCAGCAGCCCTAGCGGGAGAGTAGCAGATACGCAGTATTTT. It is translated as CASSPSGRVADTQYF.

The rearrangement uses TRBV20-1 and TRBJ1-2; a weak D match, TRBD1 (5 bases). Per the germline V gene, CDR1 is DFQATT and CDR2 is SNEGSKA (reference sequence). This CDR3 has 11 amino acids. Between the trimmed V and J ends, which lost 5 bases and 8 bases, there was a span of 12 bases. The CDR3 reads CSAYGGEGYTF. The CDR3 coding sequence is TGCAGTGCTTATGGGGGGGAAGGCTACACCTTC.

CDR3 region: CASSRQGNGEGYTF. Here the CDR3 DNA reads TGTGCCAGCAGCAGACAGGGGAACGGGGAAGGCTACACCTTC. V and J are TRBV7-8 and TRBJ1-2, with 8 bases aligning to TRBD1. Germline CDR1 is SGHVS and CDR2 is FQNEAQ. CDR3 size: 14 residues. Germline trimming cut 5 bases from V and 8 bases from J; bases unmatched to any gene: 10.

The rearrangement uses TRBV12-3 or TRBV12-4 and TRBJ1-5; no clear D. V gave up 0 bases and J gave up 5 bases, with 5 bases separating them. The CDR3 runs to 13 residues. In DNA form, the CDR3 reads TGTGCCAGCAGTTTAGCGCAGGATCAGCCCCAGCATTTT. Translation: CASSLAQDQPQHF.

In this sample, this clone turned up once. The V call is TRBV5-1, the J call TRBJ2-2, with TRBD1 matching 7 bases. Germline V gene sequence: CDR1 SGHRS, CDR2 YFSETQ. CDR3 size: 17 residues. The V segment lost 4 bases and the J segment 2 bases; nucleotides outside the gene matches: 11. In DNA form, the CDR3 reads TGCGCCAGCAGCCCAGAGGGACAGCTAATTAACACCGGGGAGCTGTTTTTT. Residues: CASSPEGQLINTGELFF.

The chain recombines TRBV10-2 with TRBJ2-3; 14 positions agree with TRBD2. The V gene end was trimmed by 6 bases and the J gene end by 6 bases; junction bases not matched to a gene: 5. This CDR3 comprises 15 residues. Germline V gives CDR1 WSHSY, CDR2 SAAADI. CDR3 bases: TGCGCCAGCAGCACGGGACTAGCGGGAGTGGATACGCAGTATTTT. It encodes CASSTGLAGVDTQYF.

This chain connects TRBV7-2 to TRBJ1-3, with no clear D. This CDR3 has 17 amino acids. From germline, CDR1 is SGHTA and CDR2 FQGNSA. V shed 1 base and J shed 0 bases, with 13 bases lying between them. The CDR3 here is CASSLDLGPRSGNTIYF. DNA for the CDR3: TGTGCCAGCAGCTTAGACCTGGGCCCCCGCTCTGGAAACACCATATATTTT.

This clone occurred once. The chain joins TRBV30 to TRBJ2-7; D is ambiguous. Germline V gives CDR1 GTSNPN, CDR2 SVGIG (reference sequence). V was clipped by 1 base and J by 7 bases, with 8 bases between them. CDR3 size: 11 residues. CDR3 residues: CAWSESREQYF. The DNA for the CDR3 is TGTGCCTGGAGTGAATCGCGGGAGCAGTACTTC.

The rearrangement joins TRBV7-9 to TRBJ2-5; D gene unclear. Between the trimmed V and J ends, which lost 5 bases and 0 bases, there was a span of 4 bases. This CDR3 has 12 residues. The germline CDR1 and CDR2 sequences are SEHNR and FQNEAQ (reference sequence). Here the CDR3 reads CASSPNQETQYF. The CDR3 nucleotides read TGTGCCAGCAGCCCAAACCAAGAGACCCAGTACTTC.

V usage is TRBV24-1 and J usage is TRBJ2-7; 7 positions agree with TRBD1. CDR3 length: 13 residues. Germline loops: CDR1 KGHDR, CDR2 SFDVKD. V trimming: 5 bases; J trimming: 10 bases; junction bases outside the gene matches: 10. CDR3 region: CATSARQGTDQYF. CDR3 bases: TGTGCCACCAGTGCTCGACAGGGTACCGACCAGTACTTC.

The V gene is TRBV6-2 or TRBV6-3, the J gene TRBJ1-4; D call uncertain. Germline V gene data show CDR1 as MNHEY and CDR2 as SVGEGT. This CDR3 region has 17 residues. Trimming shortened V by 4 bases and J by 0 bases, and 15 bases separated the two germline ends. The CDR3 region is CASSFEKGAATNEKLFF. The CDR3 DNA sequence: TGTGCCAGCAGTTTCGAAAAGGGAGCGGCAACTAATGAAAAACTGTTTTTT.

This chain joins TRBV27 and TRBJ1-6; D is unclear. This CDR3 has 17 amino acids. From germline, CDR1 is MNHEY and CDR2 SMNVEV (reference sequence). Trimming left V 1 base short and J 5 bases short, with 15 bases between. The CDR3 reads CASSLLDSEGNNSPLHF. The CDR3 coding sequence is TGTGCCAGCAGTTTATTGGATAGTGAGGGAAATAATTCACCCCTCCACTTT.